A selection of T cell receptor beta chains follows, all from one sample in a study of T cell responses to AZD1222 COVID-19 vaccine. Produced via immunoSEQ multiplex PCR; TCRdb's table is partial and in-frame only. The repertoire includes 70,000 to 100,000 clones, about 94% of them detected once, and roughly 3.1% sits in the top ten. Sequencing was performed on peripheral blood, taken 28 days after the second AZD1222 dose. The receptors originated from an adult who received the AZD1222 COVID-19 vaccine. Each CDR3 is given with its conserved first and last residue. The order of the fields is V gene, J gene, CDR3 protein.

v_gene: TRBV5-5; j_gene: TRBJ2-6; CDR3aa: CASSLVSSRPSGANVLTF
v_gene: TRBV7-2; j_gene: TRBJ2-7; CDR3aa: CASSPSLGSYEQYF
v_gene: TRBV5-5; j_gene: TRBJ1-3; CDR3aa: CASTAGGSGNTIYF
v_gene: TRBV30; j_gene: TRBJ1-5; CDR3aa: CAWSLGWGDSNQPQHF
v_gene: TRBV5-5; j_gene: TRBJ2-2; CDR3aa: CASWGPGELFF
v_gene: TRBV5-1; j_gene: TRBJ2-2; CDR3aa: CASSPRQGYTGELFF
v_gene: TRBV6-6; j_gene: TRBJ1-1; CDR3aa: CASSDRGNTEAFF
v_gene: TRBV7-9; j_gene: TRBJ2-5; CDR3aa: CASSLERGRLWGVPETQYF
v_gene: TRBV6-2/TRBV6-3; j_gene: TRBJ1-1; CDR3aa: CASSYPRDSLNTEAFF
v_gene: TRBV6-4; j_gene: TRBJ2-1; CDR3aa: CASSVRRGGINEQFF
v_gene: TRBV4-2; j_gene: TRBJ1-4; CDR3aa: CATRDRGEKLFF
v_gene: TRBV14; j_gene: TRBJ2-2; CDR3aa: CASSQELSTGELFF
v_gene: TRBV10-3; j_gene: TRBJ1-5; CDR3aa: CASDQGLGNQPQHF
v_gene: TRBV12-3/TRBV12-4; j_gene: TRBJ1-2; CDR3aa: CASSPRSVEGYTF
v_gene: TRBV2; j_gene: TRBJ1-5; CDR3aa: CASSEAPPKRPQHF
v_gene: TRBV5-1; j_gene: TRBJ2-3; CDR3aa: CASSLLQAGTTSTDTQYF
v_gene: TRBV7-9; j_gene: TRBJ1-6; CDR3aa: CASSPGGNNSPLHF
v_gene: TRBV2; j_gene: TRBJ2-2; CDR3aa: CASSEVAGGGTGELFF
v_gene: TRBV19; j_gene: TRBJ2-3; CDR3aa: CASSMEPLDFPGTDTQYF
v_gene: TRBV6-5; j_gene: TRBJ1-1; CDR3aa: CASSGSRSTEAFF
v_gene: TRBV6-2/TRBV6-3; j_gene: TRBJ1-2; CDR3aa: CASSYGLYGYTF
v_gene: TRBV4-3; j_gene: TRBJ1-1; CDR3aa: CASSQDLQGVRTEAFF
v_gene: TRBV9; j_gene: TRBJ2-1; CDR3aa: CASGSGLAYNEQFF
v_gene: TRBV9; j_gene: TRBJ2-4; CDR3aa: CASSAGGGKNIQYF
v_gene: TRBV5-1; j_gene: TRBJ1-1; CDR3aa: CASSFLGQLNRDEAFF
v_gene: TRBV11-2; j_gene: TRBJ1-1; CDR3aa: CASSFQSTDTEAFF
v_gene: TRBV19; j_gene: TRBJ2-2; CDR3aa: CASSIGVREAGRTGELFF
v_gene: TRBV25-1; j_gene: TRBJ1-3; CDR3aa: CASRTPSGNTIYF
v_gene: TRBV7-3; j_gene: TRBJ1-1; CDR3aa: CASSLNGPMNTEAFF
v_gene: TRBV28; j_gene: TRBJ2-7; CDR3aa: CASSKTLGRGQYF
v_gene: TRBV5-4; j_gene: TRBJ2-1; CDR3aa: CASSFGGAYNEQFF
v_gene: TRBV19; j_gene: TRBJ2-7; CDR3aa: CASSGTGGTYEQYF
v_gene: TRBV2; j_gene: TRBJ1-5; CDR3aa: CASSGPRAEGGNQPQHF
v_gene: TRBV7-9; j_gene: TRBJ2-1; CDR3aa: CASSLLRQADNEQFF
v_gene: TRBV5-4; j_gene: TRBJ2-2; CDR3aa: CASSLNRNTGELFF
v_gene: TRBV12-3/TRBV12-4; j_gene: TRBJ1-2; CDR3aa: CASSRDYGYTF
v_gene: TRBV10-3; j_gene: TRBJ2-2; CDR3aa: CAISENQGALTGELFF
v_gene: TRBV5-4; j_gene: TRBJ1-1; CDR3aa: CASRRNTEAFF